What follows are 3 T cell receptor beta chains derived from one specimen sequenced in a study of T cell repertoires in cytomegalovirus infection. Via MiXCR, TCRdb re-called the reads, giving one row per CDR3 protein. This table has around 34,000 distinct CDR3 sequences, approximately 52% appearing once. Their cognate antigens are unknown. Material: CD8+ T cells from cultured PBMCs, obtained from culture after CMV antigen stimulation. The receptors here all came from a human donor in good health (CMV status not recorded). Some clones in this sample may be carry-over from other donors' samples.

CDR3 DNA: TGTGCCAGCAGCCTGGCCGTGGGGGCGGCCGAGCAGTACTTC. Encoded protein: CASSLAVGAAEQYF. The chain carries TRBV11-2 and TRBJ2-7; a possible D gene is TRBD1 (6 bases). The V end was cut by 5 bases, the J end by 6 bases, with 17 bases between. Germline V gene lookup returns CDR1 SGHAT and CDR2 FQNNGV. This CDR3 spans 14 amino acids.

This clonotype was counted many times. The chain joins TRBV28 to TRBJ1-6; TRBD1 matches 9 bases. The CDR3 length is 15 residues. Trimming cost V 3 bases and J 7 bases; bases outside gene matches: 4. Germline V CDR1 and CDR2: MDHEN, SYDVKM. CDR3 sequence reads: CASSLWTGVNSPLHF. CDR3 nucleotides: TGTGCCAGCAGTTTGTGGACAGGGGTGAATTCACCCCTCCACTTT.

This clonotype turned up a few times. V usage is TRBV25-1 and J usage is TRBJ2-7; 7 positions match TRBD1. Germline CDR1 MGHDK, CDR2 SYGVNS. Trimming cost V 0 bases and J 4 bases; bases outside gene matches: 6. The CDR3 covers 15 residues. The CDR3 protein is CASSEYRRTGYEQYF. CDR3 DNA sequence: TGTGCCAGCAGTGAATATCGACGGACAGGTTACGAGCAGTACTTC.